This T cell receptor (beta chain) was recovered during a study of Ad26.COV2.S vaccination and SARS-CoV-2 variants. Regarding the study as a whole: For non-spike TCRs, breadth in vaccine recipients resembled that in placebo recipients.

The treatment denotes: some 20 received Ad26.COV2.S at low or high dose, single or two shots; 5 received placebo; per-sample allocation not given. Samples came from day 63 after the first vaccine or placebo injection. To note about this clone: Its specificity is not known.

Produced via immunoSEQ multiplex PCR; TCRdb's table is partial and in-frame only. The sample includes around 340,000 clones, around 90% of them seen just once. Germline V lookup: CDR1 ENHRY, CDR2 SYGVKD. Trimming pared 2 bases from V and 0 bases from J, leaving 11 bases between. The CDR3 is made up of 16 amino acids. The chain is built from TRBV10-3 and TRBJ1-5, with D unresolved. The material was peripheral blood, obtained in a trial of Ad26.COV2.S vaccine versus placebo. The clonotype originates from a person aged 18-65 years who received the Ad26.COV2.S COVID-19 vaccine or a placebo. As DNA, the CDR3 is TGTGCCATCAGTGAGCGAGGTACTCCTAGCAATCAGCCCCAGCATTTT. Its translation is CAISERGTPSNQPQHF.